Presented here are 11 T cell receptor beta chains from one specimen sequenced in a study of blood T cells in healthy people across ages. A sample-barcoded 5' primer and a J-beta primer mix were used in a second PCR of roughly 7 to 12 cycles. TCRdb re-called the 5' RACE reads with MiXCR, one entry per CDR3 protein. Of 720,000 or so distinct CDR3 sequences in the sample, over 40% were seen once. The sequencing input was blood. These TCRs come from a man older than 75 in good health.

V and J are TRBV10-3 and TRBJ2-7; either TRBD1 or TRBD2 may fit D (6 bases each). V dropped 10 bases and J dropped 5 bases, with 18 bases sitting between them. Germline CDR1 ENHRY, CDR2 SYGVKD. This CDR3 is 13 amino acids long. The CDR3 coding sequence is TGTGCCACTGACCCCTTGGGGGGCCACGAGCAGTACTTC. It codes for CATDPLGGHEQYF.

V is TRBV27 and J is TRBJ2-1, with 7 nucleotides matching TRBD2. The CDR3 runs 15 residues. With V trimmed by 4 bases and J by 2 bases, 5 bases remained unmatched. Germline V gene sequence: CDR1 MNHEY, CDR2 SMNVEV (reference sequence). This CDR3 is CASSYTSDPYNEQFF. The CDR3 DNA sequence: TGTGCCAGCAGTTATACTAGCGATCCCTACAATGAGCAGTTCTTC.

The chain joins TRBV20-1 to TRBJ2-7, with a weak D call TRBD2 (6 bases). Trimming cost V 0 bases and J 5 bases, with 14 bases left between them. The CDR3 is made up of 14 amino acids. Germline CDR1 and CDR2: DFQATT and SNEGSKA (reference sequence). The DNA of the CDR3 is TGCAGTGCTAGAGACAATTGGCGGGGTGACGAGCAGTACTTC. This sequence encodes CSARDNWRGDEQYF.

This clonotype was counted a few times. The chain recombines TRBV6-1 with TRBJ2-7; 9 bases align to TRBD1. The germline V gene has CDR1 MNHNS and CDR2 SASEGT. The CDR3 spans 15 residues. Losses at the gene ends were 4 bases for V and 4 bases for J; bases not matched to a gene: 8. CDR3 in DNA: TGTGCCAGCAGTGTGGGGACAGGGATAGTTTACGAGCAGTACTTC. It translates to CASSVGTGIVYEQYF.

The chain carries TRBV29-1 and TRBJ2-5, with 7 bases lining up with TRBD2. CDR1 and CDR2 (germline): SQVTM, ANQGSEA. J was trimmed by 4 bases and V by 3 bases; bases with no gene match: 11. The CDR3 length is 15 residues. For the CDR3, the DNA is TGCAGCGTTGATAGTCTAGCGGTATATGGAGAGACCCAGTACTTC. It yields the protein CSVDSLAVYGETQYF.

This clonotype was seen once. The rearrangement links TRBV6-6 to TRBJ2-1; D is undetermined. Per the germline V gene, CDR1 is MNHNY and CDR2 is SVGAGI (reference sequence). V shed 7 bases and J shed 12 bases, with 16 bases lying between them. The CDR3 spans 12 residues. The CDR3 DNA reads as TGTGCCAGCACCCAACTAACGTCTGGGCAGTTCTTC. This sequence encodes CASTQLTSGQFF.

The chain combines TRBV2 with TRBJ2-3; D remains ambiguous. V was trimmed by 0 bases and J by 0 bases, leaving 10 bases between them. Looked up from germline, CDR1 is SNHLY and CDR2 is FYNNEI. CDR3 length: 16 residues. The CDR3 nucleotides are TGTGCCAGCAGTGAAGCGCTGCGAGGTAGCACAGATACGCAGTATTTT. Encoded protein: CASSEALRGSTDTQYF.

This rearrangement joins TRBV7-9 to TRBJ2-5; 10 bases are shared with TRBD2. The DNA matches TRBJ2-7 better at its end, which makes the J call doubtful. Germline V gives CDR1 SEHNR, CDR2 FQNEAQ (reference sequence). This CDR3 comprises 15 residues. The CDR3 here is CASSPPGLAYPEQYF. The CDR3 nucleotides read TGTGCCAGCAGTCCACCGGGACTAGCGTATCCCGAGCAGTACTTC.

J is TRBJ1-5 and V is TRBV5-1; a possible D gene is TRBD1 (5 bases). V was shortened by 6 bases and J by 3 bases, with 16 bases between the two germline ends. Germline CDR1 is SGHRS and CDR2 is YFSETQ. The CDR3 sequence is 15 residues long. The CDR3 reads CASTVGPGANQPQHF. DNA of the CDR3: TGCGCCAGCACCGTGGGACCCGGGGCCAATCAGCCCCAGCATTTT.

In this sample, this clonotype turned up a few times. This rearrangement joins TRBV6-5 to TRBJ2-7, with TRBD1 matching over 7 bases. The V gene's germline CDR1 is MNHEY and CDR2 SVGAGI. With V trimmed by 10 bases and J by 3 bases, 9 bases remained unmatched. This CDR3 has 13 residues. The CDR3 sequence is CATGRQGLYEQYF. The CDR3 coding sequence is TGTGCCACCGGACGACAGGGTCTCTACGAGCAGTACTTC.

This clonotype was seen repeatedly, ten times or more. The chain links TRBV5-1 to TRBJ2-3, with no clear D. Trimming removed 4 bases from V and 2 bases from J, with 5 bases in between. Per the germline V gene, CDR1 is SGHRS and CDR2 is YFSETQ. This CDR3 spans 12 amino acids. CDR3 nucleotide sequence: TGCGCCAGCAGCCTCACCACAGATACGCAGTATTTT. Its protein is CASSLTTDTQYF.